This T cell receptor (beta chain) was sequenced for a study of OX40 agonist ivuxolimab in advanced cancers. Study details: Males comprised roughly four fifths of the group, whose mean age was 60 years (range roughly 23 to 90).

V was shortened by 7 bases and J by 0 bases, with 15 bases between the two germline ends. The CDR3 consists of 15 residues. Germline V gives CDR1 SNHLY, CDR2 FYNNEI. Clones were sequenced by immunoSEQ multiplex PCR, and TCRdb holds only the in-frame ones, with some missing. Among tens of thousands of clones listed, about nine tenths were seen once. Study results and caveats: With doses of 0.1-3.0 mg/kg, partial responders showed among the lowest clonal expansion. The CD4+ and CD8+ T cells in the blood had expanded clonally by week 6 at 0.1 to 3.0 mg/kg.

A note on this clone: Its antigen is still unknown.

This clonotype originated in an adult with an advanced solid tumor such as melanoma, head and neck, liver or kidney cancer. This material consisted of CD4+ or CD8+ T cells sorted from blood, taken in a trial of the OX40 agonist ivuxolimab. The chain joins TRBV2 to TRBJ1-1; tentative D call: TRBD1 (6 bases). CDR3 sequence reads: CASTSRGLMNTEAFF. In DNA form, the CDR3 reads TGTGCCAGCACATCCAGGGGACTTATGAACACTGAAGCTTTCTTT.